One and the same sample provided the 27 T cell receptor beta chains below, sequenced in a study of shared clonotypes between healthy human individuals. The method was immunoSEQ multiplex PCR; TCRdb's version includes in-frame clones alone and lacks a portion of them. The sample includes almost 750,000 clones, approximately 77% of them seen just once. The sample taken for sequencing was memory CD4+ T cells sorted from blood. Regarding subset: CD45RA-negative fraction. The receptors shown here come from a woman in her thirties in good health.

A few counts support this clone. The chain joins TRBV15 to TRBJ2-3, with 11 bases lining up with TRBD2. J gave up 0 bases and V 8 bases, and 7 bases lay outside the gene matches. Per germline, CDR1 LNHNV and CDR2 YYDKDF (reference sequence). CDR3 length equals 16 residues. CDR3 nucleotide sequence: TGTGCCACCCTACCGGGACTAGCGGACAGCACAGATACGCAGTATTTT. It is translated as CATLPGLADSTDTQYF.

This clone was recorded only once. V gene TRBV14 combines with J gene TRBJ2-7; D is ambiguous. The germline V and J ends were trimmed by 0 bases and 10 bases, with 13 bases remaining between them. Germline values: CDR1 SGHDN, CDR2 FVKESK. There are 13 residues in the CDR3. The CDR3, as DNA: TGTGCCAGCAGCCAAGATGGAACCGCGCGACAGTACTTC. Its translation is CASSQDGTARQYF.

This clone was detected many times. CDR3 DNA: TGCGCCAGCAGCCAAGCGGGGCCATACACAGATACGCAGTATTTT. It is translated as CASSQAGPYTDTQYF. The chain uses TRBV4-1 and TRBJ2-3; TRBD1 or TRBD2 may be the D gene (5 bases each). The CDR3 covers 15 residues. Trimming removed 1 base from V and 2 bases from J, with 10 bases in between. Per the germline V gene, CDR1 is MGHRA and CDR2 is YSYEKL.

The gene calls are TRBV28 and TRBJ2-7; 12 bases are shared with TRBD2. The V and J ends lost 3 bases and 5 bases, in that order; junction bases with no gene match: 8. The CDR3 extends over 16 amino acids. In germline, CDR1 is MDHEN, CDR2 SYDVKM. Here the CDR3 DNA reads TGTGCCAGCAGTTTCCGTGGACTAGCGGGACGGAACGAGCAGTACTTC. Its translation is CASSFRGLAGRNEQYF.

V gene TRBV29-1 combines with J gene TRBJ2-5; possible D gene TRBD2, 6 bases. The CDR3 has 13 residues. Germline values: CDR1 SQVTM, CDR2 ANQGSEA. The V end was cut by 3 bases, the J end by 4 bases, with 12 bases between. DNA for the CDR3: TGCAGCGTTGAGGAGGGGAATGGAGAGACCCAGTACTTC. It yields the protein CSVEEGNGETQYF. Together with reference TRBV29-1 and TRBJ2-5, the CDR3 gives the full variable domain: SAVISQKPSRDICQRGTSLTIQCQVDSQVTMMFWYRQQPGQSLTLIATANQGSEATYESGFVIDKFPISRPNLTFSTLTVSNMSPEDSSIYLCSVEEGNGETQYFGPGTRLLVL.

A single count supports this clone. The chain links TRBV7-9 to TRBJ2-1, with 13 bases aligning to TRBD2. Germline V gene lookup returns CDR1 SEHNR and CDR2 FQNEAQ (reference sequence). The CDR3 length is 17 residues. Trimming removed 5 bases from V and 2 bases from J; junction bases left unmatched: 6. The CDR3: CASSNPGLAGTYNEQFF. The CDR3 DNA is TGTGCCAGCAGCAACCCGGGACTAGCGGGAACCTACAATGAGCAGTTCTTC.

CDR3 DNA: TGTGCCAGTAGCCGGGGGGGGACAGGCGAGCAGTACTTC. It codes for CASSRGGTGEQYF. V and J are TRBV19 and TRBJ2-7, with D perhaps given as TRBD1 or TRBD2 (8 bases each). Per germline, CDR1 LNHDA and CDR2 SQIVND (reference sequence). The CDR3 is 13 residues long. V lost 6 bases, J lost 6 bases, and 15 bases lay in between.

This clone was counted only a few times. The V and J genes are TRBV2 and TRBJ1-1; 9 positions agree with TRBD1. The germline V gene encodes CDR1 SNHLY and CDR2 FYNNEI. V was pared by 6 bases and J by 5 bases, with 10 bases of the junction left unmatched. The CDR3 covers 15 residues. CDR3 nucleotide sequence: TGTGCCAGCAGAGCCACAGGGGGCTGGAGGACTGAAGCTTTCTTT. It encodes CASRATGGWRTEAFF.

To note about this clone: Its ends do not fully match the called genes, so a read error is possible. The V gene is TRBV19, the J gene TRBJ2-1; no clear D. The CDR3 sequence is 14 residues long. Germline CDR1 LNHDA, CDR2 SQIVND (reference sequence). CDR3 nucleotide sequence: TGTGCCAGTACGGCTTCCACCTCCCACAATGAGCAGTTCTTC. Translating gives CASTASTSHNEQFF.

The sample holds many counts of this clone. The chain recombines TRBV7-2 with TRBJ2-7; tentatively, D is TRBD1 (6 bases). The germline V gene encodes CDR1 SGHTA and CDR2 FQGNSA. This CDR3 has 14 amino acids. Trimming took 4 bases from V and 5 from J, leaving 15 bases between them. The CDR3 protein is CASSSYLRGDEQYF. The CDR3 nucleotides are TGTGCCAGCAGCTCATACCTCAGGGGTGACGAGCAGTACTTC.

This clone was counted a single time. The chain employs TRBV28 and TRBJ2-7, with unresolved D. Germline CDR1 is MDHEN and CDR2 is SYDVKM. V lost 7 bases and J lost 1, with 14 bases in between. This CDR3 contains 14 residues. Here the CDR3 DNA reads TGTGCCAGCACCCTCTGTGGAAATTCCTACGAGCAGTACTTC. Translating gives CASTLCGNSYEQYF.

The rearrangement uses TRBV30 and TRBJ2-3, with D uncertain. CDR1 is GTSNPN, CDR2 SVGIG, per germline (reference sequence). This CDR3 has 14 residues. The ends were cut back, 0 bases at V and 0 bases at J, with 7 bases in the middle. The CDR3, as DNA: TGTGCCTGGAGTGTAAGACGGAGCACAGATACGCAGTATTTT. Residues: CAWSVRRSTDTQYF. Using reference TRBV30 and TRBJ2-3 for the parts outside the CDR3, the full variable domain is SQTIHQWPATLVQPVGSPLSLECTVEGTSNPNLYWYRQAAGRGLQLLFYSVGIGQISSEVPQNLSASRPQDRQFILSSKKLLLSDSGFYLCAWSVRRSTDTQYFGPGTRLTVL.

This clone has more than one count but fewer than ten. DNA of the CDR3: TGCGCCAGCAGCTTCACTCCCTTCCGGGACACCGGGGAGCTGTTTTTT. Translated, it gives CASSFTPFRDTGELFF. The rearrangement links TRBV5-1 to TRBJ2-2; D gene unclear. Looked up from germline, CDR1 is SGHRS and CDR2 is YFSETQ. The V gene lost 2 bases and the J gene lost 3 bases, with 14 bases spanning the gap. The CDR3 spans 16 residues.

This clone has a handful of counts. The V gene is TRBV28, the J gene TRBJ2-1; 12 bases agree with TRBD2. CDR1 is MDHEN and CDR2 is SYDVKM in the germline V gene. This CDR3 contains 15 residues. V shed 6 bases and J 7 bases; nucleotides not matched to a gene: 7. This chain's CDR3 is CASSTLAGGPNEQFF. CDR3 nucleotide sequence: TGTGCCAGCAGCACCCTAGCGGGAGGGCCAAATGAGCAGTTCTTC.

This clone was counted a single time. The chain employs TRBV7-8 and TRBJ2-3; D remains unclear. V was cut by 1 base and J by 2 bases, with 7 bases left in between. This CDR3 is 14 amino acids long. The germline CDR1 and CDR2 sequences are SGHVS and FQNEAQ. The CDR3 loop is CASSLGGHTDTQYF. The CDR3 DNA is TGTGCCAGCAGCTTAGGCGGTCACACAGATACGCAGTATTTT.

This rearrangement joins TRBV20-1 to TRBJ2-4, with TRBD1 matching 9 bases. The CDR3 is 11 residues long. The J segment lost 15 bases and the V segment lost 4 bases, leaving 7 bases of the junction unmatched. CDR1 DFQATT and CDR2 SNEGSKA come from the germline V gene (reference sequence). The CDR3, as DNA: TGCAGTGCTATTGACAGGGGGGGTCCGTACTTC. Translated, it gives CSAIDRGGPYF.

The chain uses TRBV5-1 and TRBJ2-7; 11 bases fit TRBD2. This CDR3 contains 15 residues. Germline CDR1 and CDR2: SGHRS and YFSETQ. V was clipped by 1 base and J by 3 bases; unmatched bases: 3. Here the CDR3 DNA reads TGCGCCAGCAGCTTGCCTACTAGCGGGAGCTACGAGCAGTACTTC. Amino acids: CASSLPTSGSYEQYF. Supplemented by reference TRBV5-1 and TRBJ2-7, the full variable domain reads KAGVTQTPRYLIKTRGQQVTLSCSPISGHRSVSWYQQTPGQGLQFLFEYFSETQRNKGNFPGRFSGRQFSNSRSEMNVSTLELGDSALYLCASSLPTSGSYEQYFGPGTRLTVT.

This clone came up a few times. This rearrangement joins TRBV5-1 to TRBJ2-7; 7 bases agree with TRBD1. The junction had 7 bases not matched to a gene; V was cut back by 8 bases and J by 5 bases. The CDR3 runs 12 residues. Germline values: CDR1 SGHRS, CDR2 YFSETQ. CDR3 coding DNA: TGCGCCAGTACAGGGGCCTTTGACGAGCAGTACTTC. Amino acids: CASTGAFDEQYF.

The chain uses TRBV11-2 and TRBJ2-7; 7 nucleotides align to TRBD1. Germline CDR1 is SGHAT and CDR2 is FQNNGV. V trimming: 1 base; J trimming: 3 bases; junction bases outside the gene matches: 3. The CDR3 length is 14 residues. In nucleotides, the CDR3 is TGTGCCAGCAGCTTAGCTCGACAGGGCTACGAGCAGTACTTC. Translated, it gives CASSLARQGYEQYF. The full variable domain, its missing parts supplied by reference TRBV11-2 and TRBJ2-7, is EAGVAQSPRYKIIEKRQSVAFWCNPISGHATLYWYQQILGQGPKLLIQFQNNGVVDDSQLPKDRFSAERLKGVDSTLKIQPAKLEDSAVYLCASSLARQGYEQYFGPGTRLTVT.

The gene calls are TRBV28 and TRBJ2-1; 15 bases align to TRBD2. J was trimmed by 9 bases and V by 6 bases; bases with no gene match: 6. The CDR3 consists of 15 residues. Per the germline V gene, CDR1 is MDHEN and CDR2 is SYDVKM. CDR3 sequence: CASRRRGLAGGEQFF. The CDR3 region has the DNA TGTGCCAGCAGGCGCCGGGGACTAGCGGGGGGTGAGCAGTTCTTC.

This rearrangement joins TRBV29-1 to TRBJ2-3, with no clear D. CDR3 length: 11 amino acids. Per the germline V gene, CDR1 is SQVTM and CDR2 is ANQGSEA. V was shortened by 5 bases and J by 3 bases, with 6 bases between the two germline ends. The CDR3 bases are TGCAGCGTTCAGGAGACAGATACGCAGTATTTT. Its protein product is CSVQETDTQYF.

Points on this clone: The sample contains more than one DNA sequence encoding this CDR3. The chain has TRBV5-1 and TRBJ2-1, with 7 bases identical to TRBD2. V lost 0 bases and J lost 8; bases outside the gene matches: 2. CDR1 is SGHRS and CDR2 is YFSETQ in the germline V gene. There are 13 residues in the CDR3. CDR3 DNA sequence: TGCGCCAGCAGCTTGGCCGCGGGGGATGAGCAGTTCTTC. It translates to CASSLAAGDEQFF.

This clone was counted between two and nine times. The sample carries other DNA sequences with the same CDR3. The rearrangement uses TRBV11-2 and TRBJ2-3, with a weak D call TRBD1 (6 bases). The V end lost 3 bases, the J end lost 2 bases, and 12 bases lay between the germline ends. The germline gives CDR1 SGHAT, CDR2 FQNNGV. The CDR3 totals 15 residues. CDR3 sequence: CASSLIGTYTDTQYF. The CDR3 DNA reads TGTGCCAGCAGCTTGATCGGGACATACACAGATACGCAGTATTTT.

The V gene is TRBV30, the J gene TRBJ1-6; TRBD1 matches at 7 bases. Trimming cost V 4 bases and J 8 bases; bases outside gene matches: 8. In germline, CDR1 is GTSNPN, CDR2 SVGIG (reference sequence). CDR3 length: 14 residues. CDR3 in amino acids: CAWTLDRVDSPLHF. DNA of the CDR3: TGTGCCTGGACCCTAGACAGGGTTGATTCACCCCTCCACTTT.

This clone is a singleton in its sample. The chain has TRBV5-1 and TRBJ1-2, with D possibly TRBD1 on 5 matching bases. The CDR3 loop spans 16 amino acids. The V end was cut by 5 bases, the J end by 7 bases, with 24 bases between. Germline-derived CDR1 and CDR2 are SGHRS and YFSETQ. In DNA, the CDR3 is TGCGCCAGCAGGGAATTATCGCAGGGACCCCATCCTGGCTACACCTTC. Translated, it gives CASRELSQGPHPGYTF. Complete variable domain (other parts from reference TRBV5-1 and TRBJ1-2): KAGVTQTPRYLIKTRGQQVTLSCSPISGHRSVSWYQQTPGQGLQFLFEYFSETQRNKGNFPGRFSGRQFSNSRSEMNVSTLELGDSALYLCASRELSQGPHPGYTFGSGTRLTVV.

The rearrangement uses TRBV7-9 and TRBJ1-2; TRBD1 matches 12 bases. V lost 5 bases, J lost 2 bases, and 6 bases stayed unmatched. CDR1 SEHNR and CDR2 FQNEAQ come from the germline V gene (reference sequence). This CDR3 has 16 amino acids. CDR3 DNA sequence: TGTGCCAGCAGCCCAGGAGGGACAGGGGGCAACTATGGCTACACCTTC. Protein sequence: CASSPGGTGGNYGYTF.

V gene TRBV28 combines with J gene TRBJ2-7; TRBD1 agrees at 9 bases. With V trimmed by 3 bases and J by 4 bases, 10 bases remained unmatched. The CDR3 consists of 16 residues. From germline, CDR1 is MDHEN and CDR2 SYDVKM. CDR3 sequence reads: CASSFQRTGEGYEQYF. The CDR3 nucleotides read TGTGCCAGCAGTTTTCAGAGGACAGGGGAGGGGTACGAGCAGTACTTC.